The 5 T cell receptor beta chains below come from one sample, sequenced in a study of cytotoxic CD8 clonotypes in ibrutinib-treated CLL. Assay used: immunoSEQ multiplex PCR; TCRdb lists only in-frame clones, some missing. Here the sample spans under 150,000 clones, roughly 80% being singletons. Here the sequenced sample was PBMCs, taken after 24 months of ibrutinib treatment. These receptors came from a human donor with chronic lymphocytic leukemia.

The genes are TRBV21-1 and TRBJ1-4. TRBV21-1 is a recognized pseudogene. The CDR3 runs 16 residues. The CDR3 sequence: CASSKEPRANNEKLFF. CDR3 coding DNA: TGTGCCAGCAGCAAAGAACCAAGAGCAAACAATGAAAAACTGTTTTTT.

The CDR3 DNA reads as TGCAGCGCCGGACGGTATTCCTACGAGCAGTACTTC. Protein product: CSAGRYSYEQYF. J is TRBJ2-7 and V is TRBV29-1, with unresolved D. The CDR3 loop spans 12 amino acids. The germline V gene has CDR1 SQVTM and CDR2 ANQGSEA. Trimming cost V 7 bases and J 1 base, with 11 bases left between them.

This sequence joins TRBV19 and TRBJ2-7; the match to TRBD2 covers 11 bases. Germline trimming cut 3 bases from V and 3 bases from J; bases unmatched to any gene: 4. The CDR3 has 15 residues. Germline V lookup: CDR1 LNHDA, CDR2 SQIVND (reference sequence). In DNA, the CDR3 is TGTGCCAGTAGTATTCGGCTAGCGGGGGGCTACGAGCAGTACTTC. It specifies CASSIRLAGGYEQYF. Filled out from reference TRBV19 and TRBJ2-7, the complete variable domain reads DGGITQSPKYLFRKEGQNVTLSCEQNLNHDAMYWYRQDPGQGLRLIYYSQIVNDFQKGDIAEGYSVSREKKESFPLTVTSAQKNPTAFYLCASSIRLAGGYEQYFGPGTRLTVT.

CDR3 protein: CAISGVGTQNTEAFF. The CDR3, as DNA: TGTGCCATCAGTGGTGTAGGCACCCAGAACACTGAAGCTTTCTTT. The rearrangement links TRBV10-3 to TRBJ1-1; D not resolved. V lost 4 bases and J 1 base, leaving 13 bases between the germline ends. The V gene's germline CDR1 is ENHRY and CDR2 SYGVKD. This CDR3 region has 15 residues.

V and J are TRBV6-1 and TRBJ2-5; tentative D call: TRBD2 (5 bases). In germline, CDR1 is MNHNS, CDR2 SASEGT. The ends were cut back, 1 base at V and 5 bases at J, with 11 bases in the middle. CDR3 length equals 14 residues. CDR3 in DNA: TGTGCCAGCAGTGAAGTTACCAGGAGGGAGACCCAGTACTTC. This encodes CASSEVTRRETQYF.